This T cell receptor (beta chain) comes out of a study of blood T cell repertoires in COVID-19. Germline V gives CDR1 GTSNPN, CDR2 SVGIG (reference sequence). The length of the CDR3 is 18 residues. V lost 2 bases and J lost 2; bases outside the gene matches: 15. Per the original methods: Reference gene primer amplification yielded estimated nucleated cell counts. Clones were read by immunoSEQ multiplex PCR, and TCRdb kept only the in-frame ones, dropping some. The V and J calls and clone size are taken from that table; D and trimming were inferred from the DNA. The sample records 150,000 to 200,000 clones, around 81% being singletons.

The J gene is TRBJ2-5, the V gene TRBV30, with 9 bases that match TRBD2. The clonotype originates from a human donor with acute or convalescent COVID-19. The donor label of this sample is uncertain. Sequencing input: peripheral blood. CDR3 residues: CAWSSTHNHSGGQETQYF. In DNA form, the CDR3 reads TGTGCCTGGAGTTCAACCCACAACCACAGCGGGGGGCAAGAGACCCAGTACTTC.